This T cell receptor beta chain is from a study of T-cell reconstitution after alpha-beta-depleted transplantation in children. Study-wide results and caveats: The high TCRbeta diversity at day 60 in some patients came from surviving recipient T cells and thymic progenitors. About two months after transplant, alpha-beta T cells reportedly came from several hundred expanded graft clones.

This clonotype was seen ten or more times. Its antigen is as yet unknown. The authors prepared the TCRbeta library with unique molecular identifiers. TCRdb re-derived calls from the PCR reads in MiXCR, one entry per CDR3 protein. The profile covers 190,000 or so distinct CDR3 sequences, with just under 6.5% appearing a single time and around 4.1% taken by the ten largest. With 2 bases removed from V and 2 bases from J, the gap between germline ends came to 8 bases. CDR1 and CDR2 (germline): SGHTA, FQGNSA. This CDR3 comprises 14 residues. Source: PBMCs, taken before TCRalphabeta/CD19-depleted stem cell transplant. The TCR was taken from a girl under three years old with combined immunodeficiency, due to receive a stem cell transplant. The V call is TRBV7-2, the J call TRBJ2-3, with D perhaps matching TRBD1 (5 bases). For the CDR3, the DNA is TGTGCCAGCAGCTTACATGGGGCCACAGATACGCAGTATTTT. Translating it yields CASSLHGATDTQYF.